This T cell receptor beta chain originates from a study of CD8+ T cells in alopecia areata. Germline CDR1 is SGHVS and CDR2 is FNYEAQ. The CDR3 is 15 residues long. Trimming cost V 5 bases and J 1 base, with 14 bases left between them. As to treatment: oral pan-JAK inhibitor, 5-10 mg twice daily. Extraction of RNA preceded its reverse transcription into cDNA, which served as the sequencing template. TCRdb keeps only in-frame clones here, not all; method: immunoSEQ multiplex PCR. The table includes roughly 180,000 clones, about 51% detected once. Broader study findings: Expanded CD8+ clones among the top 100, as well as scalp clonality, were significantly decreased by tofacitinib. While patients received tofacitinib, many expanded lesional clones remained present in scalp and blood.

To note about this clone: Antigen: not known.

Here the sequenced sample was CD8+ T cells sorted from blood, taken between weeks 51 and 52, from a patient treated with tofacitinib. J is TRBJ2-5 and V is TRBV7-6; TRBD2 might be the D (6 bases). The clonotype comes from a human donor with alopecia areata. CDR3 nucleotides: TGTGCCAGCAGCCCTGGAGGGCAACCCCAAGAGACCCAGTACTTC. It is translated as CASSPGGQPQETQYF.